The 24 T cell receptor beta chains below all came from one sample that was sequenced in a study of beta chain features in type 1 diabetes. Study-wide results and caveats: There was a moderate but significant shortening of TCRB CDR3s in all four CD4+ subsets of Type 1 diabetes patients.

The authors reverse transcribed all of the isolated RNA, so sequencing captured expressed TCRB transcripts. Data came from immunoSEQ multiplex PCR; TCRdb stores just in-frame clones and leaves some out. Among tens of thousands of clones listed, 35% to 50% were seen once. Their target antigens are unknown. Sequencing was performed on Tregs from blood. The origin of the receptors is a young man with type 1 diabetes.

The V gene is TRBV6-6, the J gene TRBJ2-2; TRBD2 might be the D (6 bases). Germline V gene data show CDR1 as MNHNY and CDR2 as SVGAGI (reference sequence). The CDR3 length is 15 residues. V lost 6 bases and J lost 1, with 12 bases in between. The CDR3, as DNA: TGTGCCAGCAGCCGACGGGACTTGAACACCGGGGAGCTGTTTTTT. This encodes CASSRRDLNTGELFF.

The CDR3 loop reads CASSAGTTTEAFF. The CDR3 DNA reads as TGTGCCAGCAGCGCCGGGACAACCACGGAAGCTTTCTTT. The J gene is TRBJ1-1, the V gene TRBV7-2; a possible D gene is TRBD1 (6 bases). The V and J ends lost 5 bases and 8 bases respectively, with 15 bases between them. The CDR3 extends over 13 amino acids. The germline gives CDR1 SGHTA, CDR2 FQGNSA.

The chain recombines TRBV19 with TRBJ1-2; no reliable D call. Trimming removed 6 bases from V and 1 base from J, with 18 bases in between. Germline V gene data show CDR1 as LNHDA and CDR2 as SQIVND (reference sequence). The length of the CDR3 is 16 residues. The chain's CDR3 is CASRTKEGLINYGYTF. In DNA, the CDR3 is TGTGCCAGTAGGACGAAGGAGGGCCTCATTAACTATGGCTACACCTTC.

This clone was recorded a few times. This chain joins TRBV9 and TRBJ2-1; 8 bases map to TRBD2. Germline values: CDR1 SGDLS, CDR2 YYNGEE. The trim removed 3 bases at V and 1 base at J, leaving 12 bases unmatched. The CDR3 runs 18 residues. The CDR3 reads CASSAGALSGKSYNEQFF. Here the CDR3 DNA reads TGTGCCAGCAGCGCCGGTGCCCTTAGCGGGAAATCCTACAATGAGCAGTTCTTC.

CDR3 amino acids: CASSTDREGRRAFF. CDR3 sequence (DNA): TGTGCCAGCAGTACAGACAGGGAAGGGAGAAGAGCTTTCTTT. The rearrangement joins TRBV6-5 to TRBJ1-1; TRBD1 aligns across 7 bases. The CDR3 length is 14 residues. V was pared by 5 bases and J by 10 bases, with 13 bases of the junction left unmatched. Germline CDR1 and CDR2: MNHEY and SVGAGI.

V and J are TRBV11-3 and TRBJ2-2; tentative D call: TRBD2 (6 bases). This CDR3 contains 16 residues. The V and J ends lost 1 base and 4 bases respectively, with 13 bases between them. Germline CDR1 reads SGHNT; CDR2 reads YENEEA. The CDR3: CASSLAGRLGTGELFF. CDR3 DNA sequence: TGTGCCAGCAGCTTAGCCGGGAGACTAGGCACCGGGGAGCTGTTTTTT. The full variable domain, with the rest looked up from reference TRBV11-3 and TRBJ2-2, is EAGVVQSPRYKIIEKKQPVAFWCNPISGHNTLYWYLQNLGQGPELLIRYENEEAVDDSQLPKDRFSAERLKGVDSTLKIQPAELGDSAVYLCASSLAGRLGTGELFFGEGSRLTVL.

The V call is TRBV5-1, the J call TRBJ2-7; 7 bases are a match to TRBD1. Germline V gene data show CDR1 as SGHRS and CDR2 as YFSETQ. This CDR3 has 15 amino acids. Losses at the gene ends were 4 bases for V and 3 bases for J; bases not matched to a gene: 10. CDR3 nucleotides: TGCGCCAGCAGCCACGACAGGGACCCCGTCTACGAGCAGTACTTC. Translating it yields CASSHDRDPVYEQYF.

The rearrangement links TRBV11-2 to TRBJ2-6; possibly TRBD1 for D (6 bases). The CDR3 covers 16 residues. The germline V and J ends were trimmed by 8 bases and 0 bases, with 14 bases remaining between them. The germline V gene has CDR1 SGHAT and CDR2 FQNNGV. For the CDR3, the DNA is TGTGCCAGCGGACGACAGGCCCTCTCTGGGGCCAACGTCCTGACTTTC. Protein sequence: CASGRQALSGANVLTF.

This sequence joins TRBV5-4 and TRBJ1-6, with D possibly matching TRBD1 (5 bases). The CDR3 has 15 residues. Trimming removed 3 bases at V and 10 bases at J, with 17 bases between. The V gene's germline CDR1 is SGHNT and CDR2 YYREEE (reference sequence). This CDR3 reads CASSSPGSLGSPLHF. The DNA for the CDR3 is TGTGCCAGCAGCTCCCCAGGGTCGCTTGGCTCACCCCTCCACTTT.

The CDR3 DNA sequence: TGTGCCAGCAGTGAAGTTAACAGTCCGGGGGGCGAGCAGTACTTC. Its translation: CASSEVNSPGGEQYF. J is TRBJ2-7 and V is TRBV6-1, with 7 nucleotides matching TRBD2. There are 15 residues in the CDR3. CDR1 is MNHNS, CDR2 SASEGT, per germline. V shed 1 base, J shed 6 bases, and the junction held 9 bases outside the gene matches.

In its sample, this clone was seen once. The chain links TRBV6-5 to TRBJ2-3; no firm D call. The CDR3 is made up of 15 amino acids. Trimming took 2 bases from V and 2 from J, leaving 11 bases between them. Germline lookup yields CDR1 MNHEY and CDR2 SVGAGI. The CDR3 protein is CASSYGQVFTDTQYF. In nucleotides, the CDR3 is TGTGCCAGCAGTTACGGGCAGGTGTTCACAGATACGCAGTATTTT.

This chain joins TRBV7-2 and TRBJ1-2, with 7 bases fitting TRBD1. CDR1 and CDR2 from the germline V gene are SGHTA and FQGNSA. The CDR3 length is 16 residues. V was clipped by 3 bases and J by 2 bases; unmatched bases: 9. The CDR3 DNA reads TGTGCCAGCAGCTTGGGCGACAGGGAATCAAACTATGGCTACACCTTC. Encoded protein: CASSLGDRESNYGYTF.

The table lists this clone with a few counts. The chain combines TRBV30 with TRBJ2-5, with a weak D call TRBD1 (5 bases). The germline gives CDR1 GTSNPN, CDR2 SVGIG (reference sequence). The CDR3 has 12 amino acids. The V and J ends lost 3 bases and 0 bases respectively, with 5 bases between them. CDR3 region: CAWRGHQETQYF. As DNA, the CDR3 is TGTGCCTGGAGGGGGCACCAAGAGACCCAGTACTTC.

The rearrangement links TRBV10-3 to TRBJ2-2; 15 positions agree with TRBD2. Germline trimming cut 3 bases from V and 1 base from J; bases unmatched to any gene: 6. The CDR3 runs 19 residues. CDR1 and CDR2 from the germline V gene are ENHRY and SYGVKD. DNA for the CDR3: TGTGCCATCAGTGATCCCAGGACTAGCGGGAGGGTGAACACCGGGGAGCTGTTTTTT. It yields the protein CAISDPRTSGRVNTGELFF.

The rearrangement joins TRBV11-2 to TRBJ2-3; D perhaps matches TRBD1 (5 bases). This CDR3 comprises 16 residues. Trimming took 0 bases from V and 5 from J, leaving 15 bases between them. Looked up from germline, CDR1 is SGHAT and CDR2 is FQNNGV. The CDR3 coding sequence is TGTGCCAGCAGCTTAGAGGTGGCAGGGCGATTAGATACGCAGTATTTT. Translating gives CASSLEVAGRLDTQYF.

The CDR3 here is CASSPVHQPQHF. The CDR3 coding sequence is TGTGCCAGCAGCCCCGTTCATCAGCCCCAGCATTTT. The chain employs TRBV28 and TRBJ1-5, with D unclear. There are 12 residues in the CDR3. V gave up 6 bases and J gave up 5 bases, with 8 bases separating them. CDR1 and CDR2 (germline): MDHEN, SYDVKM.

The chain combines TRBV6-5 with TRBJ2-7, with 7 positions matching TRBD2. Germline values: CDR1 MNHEY, CDR2 SVGAGI. After removal of 2 bases from V and 3 bases from J, the junction contained 4 bases not matched to a gene. This CDR3 has 14 amino acids. Written as DNA, the CDR3 is TGTGCCAGCAGTTACCGGGGGGATAGCTACGAGCAGTACTTC. It codes for CASSYRGDSYEQYF.

This chain joins TRBV29-1 and TRBJ1-4; TRBD1 might be the D (5 bases). Trimming removed 5 bases from V and 8 bases from J, with 15 bases in between. The length of the CDR3 is 13 residues. Germline V lookup: CDR1 SQVTM, CDR2 ANQGSEA. In DNA form, the CDR3 reads TGCAGCGTTCGGGGGTCCGGGGACGAAAAACTGTTTTTT. Translating it yields CSVRGSGDEKLFF. The variable domain in full, with the rest retrieved from reference TRBV29-1 and TRBJ1-4, is SAVISQKPSRDICQRGTSLTIQCQVDSQVTMMFWYRQQPGQSLTLIATANQGSEATYESGFVIDKFPISRPNLTFSTLTVSNMSPEDSSIYLCSVRGSGDEKLFFGSGTQLSVL.

The rearrangement joins TRBV6-5 to TRBJ2-5; D uncertain. The CDR3 loop spans 14 amino acids. V was cut by 2 bases and J by 1 base, with 8 bases left in between. CDR1 and CDR2 (germline): MNHEY, SVGAGI. The CDR3 loop is CASSYPDSQETQYF. The CDR3 region has the DNA TGTGCCAGCAGTTACCCTGACTCCCAAGAGACCCAGTACTTC.

This clone was detected only a few times. The CDR3 nucleotides are TGTGCCAGCAGGGGTGGAAGCGGGAGGGCGGGCGAGCAGTACTTC. Amino acids: CASRGGSGRAGEQYF. The chain uses TRBV6-1 and TRBJ2-7; the match to TRBD2 covers 10 bases. The V segment lost 6 bases and the J segment 6 bases; nucleotides outside the gene matches: 11. Germline loops: CDR1 MNHNS, CDR2 SASEGT. The CDR3 is made up of 15 amino acids.

This chain connects TRBV29-1 to TRBJ1-3; 7 positions match TRBD1. CDR3 length: 13 residues. The trim removed 6 bases at V and 4 bases at J, leaving 6 bases unmatched. Germline-derived CDR1 and CDR2 are SQVTM and ANQGSEA. CDR3 DNA sequence: TGCAGCGTGGGGATGACAGGGGGAAACACCATATATTTT. This sequence encodes CSVGMTGGNTIYF.

This clone was observed a handful of times. The chain employs TRBV7-2 and TRBJ1-5; no clear D gene. The CDR3 is 13 amino acids. CDR1 is SGHTA, CDR2 FQGNSA, per germline. V was shortened by 5 bases and J by 0 bases, with 5 bases between the two germline ends. CDR3 in amino acids: CASSTYSNQPQHF. CDR3 in DNA: TGTGCCAGCAGCACTTATAGCAATCAGCCCCAGCATTTT.

V gene TRBV7-3 combines with J gene TRBJ2-1; the match to TRBD1 covers 8 bases. V lost 5 bases to trimming and J lost 2 bases; unmatched junction nucleotides: 11. From germline, CDR1 is SGHTA and CDR2 FQGTGA. The CDR3 is made up of 17 amino acids. For the CDR3, the DNA is TGTGCCAGCAGCACCTCCCAAGACAGGGGTCCCTACAATGAGCAGTTCTTC. This gives the protein CASSTSQDRGPYNEQFF.

This clone has a handful of counts. This sequence joins TRBV7-2 and TRBJ2-1; perhaps TRBD1 as D (6 bases). The CDR3 loop spans 14 amino acids. CDR1 SGHTA and CDR2 FQGNSA come from the germline V gene. V gave up 5 bases and J gave up 5 bases, with 13 bases separating them. Written as DNA, the CDR3 is TGTGCCAGCAGCCTGGGACAAAACAACAATGAGCAGTTCTTC. It translates to CASSLGQNNNEQFF.